This T cell receptor beta chain appears in the sequencing data of a study of blood T cell repertoires in COVID-19. With 4 bases clipped from V and 4 bases from J, the junction kept 11 bases outside the gene matches. CDR3 length: 17 residues. Germline V gene data show CDR1 as KGHDR and CDR2 as SFDVKD. Data came from immunoSEQ multiplex PCR; TCRdb stores just in-frame clones and leaves some out. This sample has 70,000 to 95,000 clones, with approximately 75% found just once. This clone was seen only a few times. This clonotype was obtained from a human donor in a cohort sampled during active COVID-19. The J gene is TRBJ2-3, the V gene TRBV24-1; 9 bases agree with TRBD1. Sequences were obtained from peripheral blood. CDR3 region: CATSDRGQGNSPDTQYF. CDR3 in DNA: TGTGCCACCAGTGACCGAGGACAGGGGAACTCCCCAGATACGCAGTATTTT.